The 8 T cell receptor beta chains below come from one sample, sequenced in a study of blood T cells in healthy people across ages. Combining a sample-barcoded 5' primer with a J-beta primer mix, a second PCR ran for 7 to 11 cycles. In TCRdb, the 5' RACE reads were re-called with MiXCR into one record per CDR3 protein. The sample lists some 780,000 distinct CDR3 sequences, just over 55% occurring once. Sample: blood. Every receptor here comes from a man between 40 and 49 years old in good health.

This clonotype was counted only a few times. The gene calls are TRBV20-1 and TRBJ2-1, with 9 positions matching TRBD2. Germline V gene sequence: CDR1 DFQATT, CDR2 SNEGSKA (reference sequence). V lost 0 bases and J lost 2; bases outside the gene matches: 5. The CDR3 is made up of 16 amino acids. In nucleotides, the CDR3 is TGCAGTGCTAGAGATCCCAGCGGGGGGCCCTACAATGAGCAGTTCTTC. Amino acids: CSARDPSGGPYNEQFF.

V usage is TRBV28 and J usage is TRBJ2-7, with unresolved D. This CDR3 is 16 amino acids long. Germline V lookup: CDR1 MDHEN, CDR2 SYDVKM. Trimming shortened V by 3 bases and J by 6 bases, and 21 bases separated the two germline ends. The CDR3 sequence: CASSLESPLYAAEQYF. CDR3 nucleotides: TGTGCCAGCAGTTTGGAGTCCCCCCTCTATGCGGCCGAGCAGTACTTC.

The genes are TRBV29-1 and TRBJ2-7, with 10 nucleotides matching TRBD2. V shed 0 bases and J 5 bases; nucleotides not matched to a gene: 4. Germline V gene data show CDR1 as SQVTM and CDR2 as ANQGSEA. The CDR3 is made up of 14 amino acids. This chain's CDR3 is CSVEDSGRSDEQYF. The DNA for the CDR3 is TGCAGCGTTGAAGATAGCGGGAGGAGTGACGAGCAGTACTTC.

The chain employs TRBV7-3 and TRBJ2-6; no firm D call. This CDR3 comprises 18 residues. V was cut by 2 bases and J by 0 bases, with 14 bases left in between. Per germline, CDR1 SGHTA and CDR2 FQGTGA. The CDR3 coding sequence is TGTGCCAGCAGCTTAGATATTCTCGGCGGCTCTGGGGCCAACGTCCTGACTTTC. Translating it yields CASSLDILGGSGANVLTF.

V usage is TRBV7-2 and J usage is TRBJ2-3; tentatively, D is TRBD1 (6 bases). V lost 1 base, J lost 2 bases, and 13 bases lay in between. Germline V gives CDR1 SGHTA, CDR2 FQGNSA. The CDR3 contains 16 residues. The CDR3 bases are TGTGCCAGCAGCTTAGGGGTGAGGACAGCCACAGATACGCAGTATTTT. Its protein is CASSLGVRTATDTQYF.

This chain uses TRBV7-8 with TRBJ2-2; 7 bases match TRBD2. The CDR3 is 13 residues long. Per germline, CDR1 SGHVS and CDR2 FQNEAQ. J gave up 5 bases and V 5 bases, and 2 bases lay outside the gene matches. In DNA form, the CDR3 reads TGTGCCAGCAGCGCGGGGGAGACCGGGGAGCTGTTTTTT. Translating gives CASSAGETGELFF. Looking up the rest from reference TRBV7-8 and TRBJ2-2 gives the full variable domain: GAGVSQSPRYKVAKRGQDVALRCDPISGHVSLFWYQQALGQGPEFLTYFQNEAQLDKSGLPSDRFFAERPEGSVSTLKIQRTQQEDSAVYLCASSAGETGELFFGEGSRLTVL.

This clonotype was recorded only once. The germline gene is not matched at one end of the junction; a read error may be the cause. J is TRBJ2-3 and V is TRBV12-3 or TRBV12-4; D is perhaps TRBD1 or TRBD2 (6 bases each). This CDR3 region has 14 residues. As DNA, the CDR3 is TGTGCCAGCAATCAAGGGGGGAGCACAGATACGGAGTATTTT. Its protein is CASNQGGSTDTEYF.

The chain combines TRBV6-5 with TRBJ2-7; 8 bases are a match to TRBD1. Per the germline V gene, CDR1 is MNHEY and CDR2 is SVGAGI. This CDR3 has 15 residues. The junction had 8 bases not matched to a gene; V was cut back by 2 bases and J by 5 bases. CDR3 in amino acids: CASSYRQGASDEQYF. The CDR3 DNA is TGTGCCAGCAGTTACAGGCAGGGGGCATCGGACGAGCAGTACTTC.